Listed below are T cell receptor beta chains from one sample, sequenced in a study of blood T cell repertoires in COVID-19. Sequenced by immunoSEQ multiplex PCR; TCRdb stores in-frame clones only, minus some. The data contain around 400,000 clones, 70% to 90% of them singletons. Sequenced sample: PBMCs or T cells enriched from blood (not recorded which). The origin of the receptors is a woman younger than 30 who had been exposed to COVID-19. CDR3s leave out the opening cysteine and the closing phenylalanine or tryptophan. Fields, in order: CDR3 protein, J gene, V gene.

cdr3_aa: ASSDATSGDHNEQF; j_call: TRBJ2-1; v_call: TRBV6-4
cdr3_aa: ASGTALNEQF; j_call: TRBJ2-1; v_call: TRBV7-9
cdr3_aa: ASSIELEGLAVETGELF; j_call: TRBJ2-2; v_call: TRBV19
cdr3_aa: ASASTLMNTEAF; j_call: TRBJ1-1; v_call: TRBV19
cdr3_aa: ASSSLYTEAF; j_call: TRBJ1-1; v_call: TRBV18
cdr3_aa: ASSLAQGALVAPLH; j_call: TRBJ1-6; v_call: TRBV5-1
cdr3_aa: ASSLRRLAGGSSYEQY; j_call: TRBJ2-7; v_call: TRBV27
cdr3_aa: ASSPDRGTPKDTQY; j_call: TRBJ2-3; v_call: TRBV19
cdr3_aa: ASSYDRVGDEQF; j_call: TRBJ2-1; v_call: TRBV6-5
cdr3_aa: ASSPPGELVKLF; j_call: TRBJ1-4; v_call: TRBV5-1
cdr3_aa: ASSLTGEYSPLH; j_call: TRBJ1-6; v_call: TRBV28
cdr3_aa: ASSPQRLPGGGGYT; j_call: TRBJ1-2; v_call: TRBV7-8
cdr3_aa: AWSSTSYNEQF; j_call: TRBJ2-1; v_call: TRBV30
cdr3_aa: ASSQGGVGYT; j_call: TRBJ1-2; v_call: TRBV3-1/TRBV3-2
cdr3_aa: ASSLGLGEGTDTQY; j_call: TRBJ2-3; v_call: TRBV7-2
cdr3_aa: ATSVGQLRYGYT; j_call: TRBJ1-2; v_call: TRBV6-5
cdr3_aa: ASSPRAGNYNSPLH; j_call: TRBJ1-6; v_call: TRBV7-2
cdr3_aa: ASSRFFGAGANTGELF; j_call: TRBJ2-2; v_call: TRBV4-1
cdr3_aa: ASSPVQGAAGNTIY; j_call: TRBJ1-3; v_call: TRBV7-2
cdr3_aa: ASSLGGGQPQH; j_call: TRBJ1-5; v_call: TRBV11-2
cdr3_aa: SVLSGEVGETQY; j_call: TRBJ2-5; v_call: TRBV29-1
cdr3_aa: ASSQRTGESRKLF; j_call: TRBJ1-4; v_call: TRBV3-1/TRBV3-2
cdr3_aa: ASSLVWRNEQY; j_call: TRBJ2-7; v_call: TRBV7-2
cdr3_aa: ASSYGQDNGYT; j_call: TRBJ1-2; v_call: TRBV6-5
cdr3_aa: ASTNAATHNSPLH; j_call: TRBJ1-6; v_call: TRBV7-9
cdr3_aa: ASSFYSQETQY; j_call: TRBJ2-5; v_call: TRBV5-8
cdr3_aa: ASSQEQGVGQPQH; j_call: TRBJ1-5; v_call: TRBV3-1/TRBV3-2
cdr3_aa: ASSPGVGDNQPQH; j_call: TRBJ1-5; v_call: TRBV4-3
cdr3_aa: ASSVQGAVEYEQY; j_call: TRBJ2-7; v_call: TRBV18
cdr3_aa: ASSIQGQGASGTEAF; j_call: TRBJ1-1; v_call: TRBV19
cdr3_aa: ASSFDYAATEAF; j_call: TRBJ1-1; v_call: TRBV13
cdr3_aa: ASSQYRDSRSPLH; j_call: TRBJ1-6; v_call: TRBV3-1/TRBV3-2
cdr3_aa: ASRLIPSGGTDTQY; j_call: TRBJ2-3; v_call: TRBV27
cdr3_aa: ASSDTGGITGELF; j_call: TRBJ2-2; v_call: TRBV2
cdr3_aa: ASRLALTSGAGEQY; j_call: TRBJ2-7; v_call: TRBV12-2
cdr3_aa: ASSTDRGSPLH; j_call: TRBJ1-6; v_call: TRBV6-5